This T cell receptor beta chain was captured by sequencing in a study of T cell responses to AZD1222 COVID-19 vaccine. The CDR3 spans 17 residues. The V gene's germline CDR1 is LNHNV and CDR2 YYDKDF (reference sequence). Trimming took 0 bases from V and 0 from J; bases not matched to a gene: 6. Using immunoSEQ multiplex PCR, the repertoire was profiled, and TCRdb retains in-frame clones only, with some absent. The sample includes 65,000 to 75,000 clones, approximately 90% seen only once; the top ten take 4.8%. The sequence derives from an adult who received the MenACWY meningococcal vaccine as a control. V gene TRBV15 combines with J gene TRBJ1-2, with 8 bases that match TRBD1. The input for sequencing was peripheral blood, taken 28 days after the second dose of the MenACWY control vaccine. The CDR3 nucleotides read TGTGCCACCAGCAGAGACTTGGCGGGACAGGCTAACTATGGCTACACCTTC. Residues: CATSRDLAGQANYGYTF.